These 16 T cell receptor beta chains were sequenced from one sample in a study of blood T cell repertoires in COVID-19. Profiling relied on immunoSEQ multiplex PCR, and the TCRdb table lists in-frame clones only, not all of them. The profile shows 75,000 to 85,000 clones, 80% to 90% of them singletons. The sequencing sample was made of peripheral blood. Source of these receptors: a man aged 55-75 years with COVID-19, enrolled during active disease.

The chain links TRBV11-2 to TRBJ2-7; 8 nucleotides match TRBD1. The CDR3 sequence is 15 residues long. Losses at the gene ends were 5 bases for V and 3 bases for J; bases not matched to a gene: 9. Germline values: CDR1 SGHAT, CDR2 FQNNGV. DNA for the CDR3: TGTGCCAGCAGCCTGCAGGGGACAGGAGACTACGAGCAGTACTTC. Encoded protein: CASSLQGTGDYEQYF.

This sequence joins TRBV3-1 (or the pseudogene TRBV3-2) and TRBJ1-2; D possibly corresponds to TRBD1 (6 bases). V dropped 0 bases and J dropped 4 bases, with 6 bases sitting between them. Germline CDR1 LGHDT, CDR2 YNNKEL (reference sequence). The CDR3 contains 13 residues. Written as DNA, the CDR3 is TGTGCCAGCAGCCAAGAGACAGGCTATGGCTACACCTTC. Its protein product is CASSQETGYGYTF.

The rearrangement uses TRBV15 and TRBJ2-3; 15 bases map to TRBD2. V lost 6 bases to trimming and J lost 2 bases; unmatched junction nucleotides: 9. Per germline, CDR1 LNHNV and CDR2 YYDKDF (reference sequence). This CDR3 region has 18 residues. The CDR3 nucleotides are TGTGCCACCAGTTTGGGACTAGCGGGAGGAGGTGTCACAGATACGCAGTATTTT. Translating it yields CATSLGLAGGGVTDTQYF.

The chain combines TRBV19 with TRBJ2-1, with 8 bases identical to TRBD2. V lost 2 bases and J lost 9; bases outside the gene matches: 3. This CDR3 has 13 residues. Germline CDR1 LNHDA, CDR2 SQIVND (reference sequence). CDR3 protein: CASSILAGSEQFF. The CDR3 region has the DNA TGTGCCAGTAGTATATTAGCGGGAAGTGAGCAGTTCTTC.

The chain couples TRBV30 to TRBJ2-4; 9 nucleotides line up with TRBD2. V was clipped by 5 bases and J by 1 base; unmatched bases: 12. This CDR3 contains 17 residues. Germline values: CDR1 GTSNPN, CDR2 SVGIG (reference sequence). This CDR3 is CAWGTSRTGRAKNIQYF. As DNA, the CDR3 is TGTGCCTGGGGGACTAGCCGCACCGGTAGGGCCAAAAACATTCAGTACTTC.

This clone was counted only a few times. Other DNA sequences within the sample encode an identical CDR3. The genes are TRBV6-1 and TRBJ1-5; D perhaps matches TRBD1 (5 bases). V gave up 0 bases and J gave up 5 bases, with 8 bases separating them. CDR1 is MNHNS and CDR2 is SASEGT in the germline V gene. This CDR3 region has 14 residues. The CDR3 DNA is TGTGCCAGCAGTGAAGCGGGGGGTGATCAGCCCCAGCATTTT. Its translation is CASSEAGGDQPQHF.

This chain uses TRBV19 with TRBJ2-5, with 7 bases lining up with TRBD2. The ends lost 5 bases at V and 6 bases at J; junction bases unmatched: 9. From germline, CDR1 is LNHDA and CDR2 SQIVND (reference sequence). The CDR3 spans 14 residues. The CDR3 region is CASSPGGTTKTQYF. CDR3 sequence (DNA): TGTGCCAGTAGTCCCGGGGGGACGACGAAGACCCAGTACTTC.

This clone was counted only a few times. J is TRBJ2-2 and V is TRBV11-3, with D possibly being TRBD2 (6 bases). CDR1 and CDR2 (germline): SGHNT, YENEEA. The CDR3 runs 15 residues. Trimming removed 4 bases from V and 6 bases from J, with 15 bases in between. CDR3: CASSSRLDLAGELFF. DNA of the CDR3: TGTGCCAGCAGCTCCCGACTAGATCTGGCCGGGGAGCTGTTTTTT.

J is TRBJ1-1 and V is TRBV6-1; 8 bases fit TRBD1. There are 15 residues in the CDR3. V lost 2 bases to trimming and J lost 6 bases; unmatched junction nucleotides: 8. CDR1 is MNHNS, CDR2 SASEGT, per germline. In nucleotides, the CDR3 is TGTGCCAGCAGTGAACCCGACAGGGGTCGGTCTGAAGCTTTCTTT. Translating gives CASSEPDRGRSEAFF.

The chain uses TRBV14 and TRBJ2-1; 12 nucleotides match TRBD2. Trimming removed 4 bases from V and 7 bases from J; junction bases left unmatched: 5. The germline V gene encodes CDR1 SGHDN and CDR2 FVKESK. The CDR3 length is 15 residues. This CDR3 reads CASSLRLAGVNEQFF. CDR3 nucleotide sequence: TGTGCCAGCAGCCTCCGACTAGCGGGAGTGAATGAGCAGTTCTTC.

The V gene is TRBV29-1, the J gene TRBJ2-2; 8 bases match TRBD2. The germline V gene has CDR1 SQVTM and CDR2 ANQGSEA. Losses at the gene ends were 5 bases for V and 3 bases for J; bases not matched to a gene: 8. There are 15 residues in the CDR3. CDR3 sequence (DNA): TGCAGCGTTAAAGGCGGGGGGCCTCACACCGGGGAGCTGTTTTTT. Protein sequence: CSVKGGGPHTGELFF.

The sample holds one count of this clone. The chain carries TRBV6-4 and TRBJ2-2; 7 bases are a match to TRBD1. The length of the CDR3 is 14 residues. Germline V gene data show CDR1 as MRHNA and CDR2 as SNTAGT. The ends lost 5 bases at V and 7 bases at J; junction bases unmatched: 7. Here the CDR3 reads CASSPTGVSGELFF. DNA for the CDR3: TGTGCCAGCAGTCCAACAGGGGTGAGCGGGGAGCTGTTTTTT.

This clone appeared a few times. J is TRBJ1-5 and V is TRBV18; D gene uncertain. CDR3 length: 14 residues. V shed 3 bases and J shed 2 bases, with 8 bases lying between them. Looked up from germline, CDR1 is KGHSH and CDR2 is LQKENI. The CDR3 protein is CASSPKEGNQPQHF. The CDR3 bases are TGTGCCAGCTCACCGAAGGAGGGCAATCAGCCCCAGCATTTT.

The chain employs TRBV5-1 and TRBJ2-3, with D perhaps TRBD2 (6 bases). Germline values: CDR1 SGHRS, CDR2 YFSETQ. The CDR3 covers 15 residues. Trimming took 0 bases from V and 3 from J, leaving 11 bases between them. CDR3 DNA sequence: TGCGCCAGCAGCTTGGCAGTAGCGGAAACAGATACGCAGTATTTT. It yields the protein CASSLAVAETDTQYF.

The CDR3 DNA sequence: TGCGCCAGCAGTGAGTCGGTTGGCGGTGGCTACACCTTC. Protein product: CASSESVGGGYTF. The gene calls are TRBV10-1 and TRBJ1-2; D call uncertain. The CDR3 has 13 amino acids. The ends were cut back, 0 bases at V and 7 bases at J, with 9 bases in the middle. Germline values: CDR1 WNHNN, CDR2 SYGVQD (reference sequence).

The chain has TRBV7-9 and TRBJ1-2; 7 bases are shared with TRBD1. V lost 5 bases to trimming and J lost 6 bases; unmatched junction nucleotides: 9. Germline V gene lookup returns CDR1 SEHNR and CDR2 FQNEAQ (reference sequence). This CDR3 has 14 amino acids. The CDR3 reads CASSPGGSTNGYTF. CDR3 coding DNA: TGTGCCAGCAGCCCAGGGGGTTCTACGAATGGCTACACCTTC.